This TCR beta chain was obtained from a study of radiotherapy plus CTLA-4 blockade in lung cancer. Details on this clone: At the DNA level, this CDR3 is encoded by other sequences in the same sample as well.

Measured with immunoSEQ multiplex PCR; TCRdb has only the in-frame clones, and not every one. Among some 15,000 clones, 72% were seen once, and the ten largest hold 46%. Germline CDR1 reads LNHDA; CDR2 reads SQIVND (reference sequence). V gave up 0 bases and J gave up 5 bases, with 13 bases separating them. The CDR3 runs to 15 residues. The genes are TRBV19 and TRBJ1-2, with a weak D call TRBD1 (5 bases). The sequence derives from a human donor with non-small cell lung cancer whose response to radiotherapy plus ipilimumab could not be evaluated. Sequenced here: peripheral blood, sampled from a patient treated with radiotherapy plus ipilimumab. CDR3 sequence reads: CASSIEPPAGYGYTF. In nucleotides, the CDR3 is TGTGCCAGTAGTATAGAGCCCCCAGCAGGGTATGGCTACACCTTC.